This T cell receptor (beta chain) was documented in a study of radiotherapy plus CTLA-4 blockade in lung cancer (dated by TCRdb to between 2018 and 2020). Background on the whole study: Among the enrolled patients, about 19% had an objective response, and roughly 30% reached disease control.

The paper as a whole reports these results and caveats: Increased serum interferon-beta after radiation, together with early dynamic changes in blood T cell clones, were reported to be the strongest predictors of response. After treatment with radiotherapy and ipilimumab, TCR clones that came from tumors expanded in the peripheral blood.

Library generation was performed with the immunoSEQ multiplex PCR assay. Here the immuneACCESS table is served through TCRdb, limited to in-frame sequences with V and J called. Missing clones are a known gap in these copies; in checked studies unresolved V genes cover under half, and the rest lacks a known reason. The sample records 90,000 or so clones, approximately 86% of which are singletons. Approximately 2% of the sample goes to the ten largest clones. The study tested focal radiation therapy combined with CTLA-4 blockade (ipilimumab) in patients with chemo-refractory metastatic non-small-cell lung cancer. Germline trimming amounts to 3 bases on V and 4 bases on J, with 9 as the count of junction bases outside the gene matches. In the germline V gene, CDR1 corresponds to SGHVS and CDR2 to FNYEAQ. The CDR3 numbers 16 residues from cysteine through phenylalanine. Only the CDR3 region is kept as DNA, spanning 48 bases read in frame from base 1.

Remarks on this clone: Its antigen is not yet known. Per-nucleotide qualities are absent, and no much larger clonotype sits a single base away.

The sequence joins TRBV7-6 to TRBJ2-5, with TRBD2 identical over 9 junction bases. This TCR derives from a human donor with non-small cell lung cancer who had a partial response to radiotherapy plus ipilimumab. The input for sequencing was peripheral blood, taken from a patient treated with radiotherapy plus ipilimumab. The CDR3 protein: CASSFLAGEGSETQYF. The bases are TGTGCCAGCAGCTTCTTAGCGGGAGAAGGTTCAGAGACCCAGTACTTC.